This passage covers 28 T cell receptor beta chains from one sample sequenced in a study of blood T cell repertoires in COVID-19. Clones were read by immunoSEQ multiplex PCR, and TCRdb kept only the in-frame ones, dropping some. The repertoire includes roughly 65,000 clones, around nine tenths of them detected once, and roughly 1.3% sits in the top ten. Sequencing input: peripheral blood. The receptors come from a man in his sixties with acute or convalescent COVID-19.

This clone was seen just once. V gene TRBV2 combines with J gene TRBJ1-1; 10 bases map to TRBD1. Germline CDR1 reads SNHLY; CDR2 reads FYNNEI. Trimming at V came to 4 bases and at J to 5 bases, leaving 1 base not matched to a gene. This CDR3 comprises 13 residues. The CDR3 loop is CASSGDRGTEAFF. The CDR3, as DNA: TGTGCCAGCAGTGGGGACAGGGGAACTGAAGCTTTCTTT.

The chain is built from TRBV30 and TRBJ1-1; D uncertain. V shed 4 bases and J shed 0 bases, with 12 bases lying between them. The CDR3 covers 14 residues. Germline V gene lookup returns CDR1 GTSNPN and CDR2 SVGIG (reference sequence). The CDR3: CAWKINSMNTEAFF. CDR3 DNA: TGTGCCTGGAAAATTAACAGCATGAACACTGAAGCTTTCTTT.

This clone was counted a single time. The chain recombines TRBV7-9 with TRBJ1-2; D not resolved. CDR3 size: 14 residues. Trimming pared 0 bases from V and 2 bases from J, leaving 7 bases between. Germline CDR1 reads SEHNR; CDR2 reads FQNEAQ (reference sequence). The CDR3 DNA follows: TGTGCCAGCAGCTTAGCCCCCGGGAACTATGGCTACACCTTC. Translated: CASSLAPGNYGYTF.

J is TRBJ1-1 and V is TRBV9; 8 nucleotides align to TRBD1. V lost 4 bases to trimming and J lost 6 bases; unmatched junction nucleotides: 11. This CDR3 is built from 15 residues. CDR1 is SGDLS, CDR2 YYNGEE, per germline. This CDR3 is CASSPRGQGYAEAFF. CDR3 DNA: TGTGCCAGCAGCCCCCGAGGACAGGGCTATGCTGAAGCTTTCTTT.

The chain carries TRBV27 and TRBJ1-6, with 11 positions matching TRBD1. This CDR3 has 19 amino acids. Losses at the gene ends were 3 bases for V and 5 bases for J; bases not matched to a gene: 12. The V gene's germline CDR1 is MNHEY and CDR2 SMNVEV (reference sequence). For the CDR3, the DNA is TGTGCCAGCAGTTTTCTCGGACAGGGGGCGACTTTCCATAATTCACCCCTCCACTTT. Its protein is CASSFLGQGATFHNSPLHF.

V gene TRBV25-1 combines with J gene TRBJ1-2, with D perhaps matching TRBD1 (5 bases). This CDR3 is 15 amino acids long. Trimming removed 5 bases from V and 0 bases from J, with 13 bases in between. Germline values: CDR1 MGHDK, CDR2 SYGVNS. CDR3 DNA sequence: TGTGCCAGCAGTCCCAGGTCAGGGACTAACTATGGCTACACCTTC. This sequence encodes CASSPRSGTNYGYTF.

This clone has a single count. This rearrangement joins TRBV6-1 to TRBJ1-6, with 7 positions matching TRBD1. Germline lookup yields CDR1 MNHNS and CDR2 SASEGT. The CDR3 is made up of 16 amino acids. V gave up 4 bases and J gave up 3 bases; unmatched junction bases: 6. The CDR3 loop reads CASSGVTGDYNSPLHF. The CDR3 coding sequence is TGTGCCAGCAGTGGAGTAACAGGGGACTATAATTCACCCCTCCACTTT.

This sequence joins TRBV6-5 and TRBJ1-1; D not certain. With 6 bases removed from V and 3 bases from J, the gap between germline ends came to 5 bases. The CDR3 is 11 amino acids. Germline V CDR1 and CDR2: MNHEY, SVGAGI. The CDR3 DNA reads TGTGCCAGCAGGAGGGACACTGAAGCTTTCTTT. It encodes CASRRDTEAFF.

The V call is TRBV19, the J call TRBJ2-5; 13 positions match TRBD2. V shed 5 bases and J 0 bases; nucleotides not matched to a gene: 6. CDR3 length: 17 residues. CDR1 LNHDA and CDR2 SQIVND come from the germline V gene (reference sequence). The CDR3 DNA is TGTGCCAGTAGTTCCGGACTAGCGGGGGCCCACCAAGAGACCCAGTACTTC. This translates into CASSSGLAGAHQETQYF.

This clone was seen more than once but under ten times. V is TRBV3-1 (or the pseudogene TRBV3-2) and J is TRBJ1-2, with D possibly TRBD1 on 6 matching bases. The CDR3 totals 15 residues. The germline V gene encodes CDR1 LGHDT and CDR2 YNNKEL (reference sequence). Between the trimmed V and J ends, which lost 4 bases and 7 bases, there was a span of 19 bases. The CDR3 region has the DNA TGTGCCAGCAGCCTTGGGATGGGGGCACTGCTTGGCTACACCTTC. Its protein is CASSLGMGALLGYTF.

This chain links TRBV2 with TRBJ1-1; D may be TRBD1 (5 bases). The CDR3 is 15 residues long. In germline, CDR1 is SNHLY, CDR2 FYNNEI. Trimming left V 6 bases short and J 1 base short, with 15 bases between. In DNA form, the CDR3 reads TGTGCCAGCAGCCGGGCAGGGTACGGGAACACTGAAGCTTTCTTT. It codes for CASSRAGYGNTEAFF.

This clone was observed a few times. The CDR3 nucleotides are TGCGCCAGCAGCGCAGGACAGGCCGTTAAGGACGAGCAGTACTTC. Translation gives CASSAGQAVKDEQYF. The chain links TRBV5-1 to TRBJ2-7; 7 positions agree with TRBD1. CDR3 length equals 15 residues. The germline V gene encodes CDR1 SGHRS and CDR2 YFSETQ. Germline trimming cut 4 bases from V and 5 bases from J; bases unmatched to any gene: 12. Using reference TRBV5-1 and TRBJ2-7 for the parts outside the CDR3, the full variable domain is KAGVTQTPRYLIKTRGQQVTLSCSPISGHRSVSWYQQTPGQGLQFLFEYFSETQRNKGNFPGRFSGRQFSNSRSEMNVSTLELGDSALYLCASSAGQAVKDEQYFGPGTRLTVT.

V and J are TRBV30 and TRBJ1-5; 7 positions agree with TRBD1. The CDR3 extends over 14 amino acids. The trim removed 2 bases at V and 2 bases at J, leaving 3 bases unmatched. CDR1 GTSNPN and CDR2 SVGIG come from the germline V gene (reference sequence). CDR3 protein: CAWSLGQGNQPQHF. The DNA of the CDR3 is TGTGCCTGGAGTCTTGGACAGGGCAATCAGCCCCAGCATTTT.

The chain employs TRBV19 and TRBJ1-1; TRBD1 is a possible D gene (5 bases). The CDR3 length is 13 residues. The V gene lost 3 bases and the J gene lost 4 bases, with 9 bases spanning the gap. Germline V lookup: CDR1 LNHDA, CDR2 SQIVND (reference sequence). The CDR3 loop reads CASSIGGGTEAFF. DNA of the CDR3: TGTGCCAGTAGTATCGGGGGAGGCACTGAAGCTTTCTTT.

The gene calls are TRBV28 and TRBJ2-1; D is ambiguous. The CDR3 has 12 residues. V lost 5 bases to trimming and J lost 4 bases, with 6 bases between them. The germline V gene encodes CDR1 MDHEN and CDR2 SYDVKM. The CDR3 nucleotides read TGTGCCAGCAGTGTCAGGTACAATGAGCAGTTCTTC. Amino acid sequence: CASSVRYNEQFF.

The chain combines TRBV24-1 with TRBJ1-5; 7 bases are a match to TRBD1. Unmatched junction bases numbered 5, after V lost 3 bases and J lost 7 bases. The CDR3 covers 14 residues. CDR1 and CDR2 from the germline V gene are KGHDR and SFDVKD. The CDR3 protein is CATSDRGGRQPQHF. The DNA for the CDR3 is TGTGCCACCAGTGATAGAGGGGGCAGGCAGCCCCAGCATTTT.

In regard to this clone: This specimen includes other DNA sequences encoding the same CDR3. V is TRBV20-1 and J is TRBJ1-1; D may be TRBD1 (6 bases). This CDR3 spans 11 amino acids. V lost 6 bases to trimming and J lost 4 bases, with 9 bases between them. CDR1 DFQATT and CDR2 SNEGSKA come from the germline V gene (reference sequence). As DNA, the CDR3 is TGCAGTGCCCGGACAGCCACTGAAGCTTTCTTT. Residues: CSARTATEAFF.

The CDR3 loop is CASSQGLAGTDTQYF. As DNA, the CDR3 is TGCGCCAGCAGCCAGGGACTAGCGGGCACAGATACGCAGTATTTT. The chain combines TRBV5-1 with TRBJ2-3; 11 bases are a match to TRBD2. The CDR3 loop spans 15 amino acids. V shed 4 bases and J 1 base; nucleotides not matched to a gene: 2. CDR1 and CDR2 (germline): SGHRS, YFSETQ. The variable domain in full, with the rest retrieved from reference TRBV5-1 and TRBJ2-3, is KAGVTQTPRYLIKTRGQQVTLSCSPISGHRSVSWYQQTPGQGLQFLFEYFSETQRNKGNFPGRFSGRQFSNSRSEMNVSTLELGDSALYLCASSQGLAGTDTQYFGPGTRLTVL.

V is TRBV3-1 (or the pseudogene TRBV3-2) and J is TRBJ1-2; 9 bases agree with TRBD1. Germline CDR1 reads LGHDT; CDR2 reads YNNKEL (reference sequence). The CDR3 totals 15 residues. Germline trimming cut 5 bases from V and 2 bases from J; bases unmatched to any gene: 6. This CDR3 is CASSSGTGLNYGYTF. The CDR3 nucleotides read TGTGCCAGCAGCTCCGGGACAGGGCTGAACTATGGCTACACCTTC.

This chain connects TRBV19 to TRBJ1-4; possibly TRBD1 for D (5 bases). The V end lost 7 bases, the J end lost 2 bases, and 11 bases lay between the germline ends. Germline values: CDR1 LNHDA, CDR2 SQIVND (reference sequence). The CDR3 runs to 14 residues. The CDR3 DNA is TGTGCCAGTACCCCGACAGCTACTAATGAAAAACTGTTTTTT. Protein product: CASTPTATNEKLFF.

V usage is TRBV4-2 and J usage is TRBJ1-2, with D possibly matching TRBD1 (5 bases). The germline CDR1 and CDR2 sequences are LGHNA and YNFKEQ. The CDR3 extends over 14 amino acids. V was shortened by 1 base and J by 7 bases, with 13 bases between the two germline ends. CDR3 DNA: TGTGCCAGCAGCCAAGTATTACAGGTTTCTGGCTACACCTTC. Amino acid sequence: CASSQVLQVSGYTF.

V usage is TRBV5-4 and J usage is TRBJ1-2; D not resolved. This CDR3 is built from 15 residues. Deletions cut 4 bases from V and 2 bases from J, with 15 bases between. In germline, CDR1 is SGHNT, CDR2 YYREEE (reference sequence). In DNA form, the CDR3 reads TGTGCCAGCAGCCCTACACATAGGGAGAACTATGGCTACACCTTC. This sequence encodes CASSPTHRENYGYTF.

This rearrangement joins TRBV25-1 to TRBJ1-4, with TRBD1 matching over 9 bases. The CDR3 covers 15 residues. CDR1 MGHDK and CDR2 SYGVNS come from the germline V gene. Germline trimming cut 3 bases from V and 7 bases from J; bases unmatched to any gene: 6. DNA of the CDR3: TGTGCCAGCAGTGAGATACAGGGGGCACGTGAAAAACTGTTTTTT. Encoded protein: CASSEIQGAREKLFF.

The chain joins TRBV27 to TRBJ1-1; TRBD1 matches at 8 bases. In germline, CDR1 is MNHEY, CDR2 SMNVEV (reference sequence). This CDR3 is 14 amino acids long. The trim removed 5 bases at V and 2 bases at J, leaving 4 bases unmatched. This CDR3 reads CASSLRGLNTEAFF. The CDR3 nucleotides read TGTGCCAGCAGTCTCAGGGGGCTAAACACTGAAGCTTTCTTT.

The chain employs TRBV7-2 and TRBJ2-1; 11 bases are a match to TRBD1. The CDR3 runs 15 residues. Germline CDR1 SGHTA, CDR2 FQGNSA. Trimming cost V 1 base and J 7 bases; bases outside gene matches: 3. This chain's CDR3 is CASSLGGTGGNEQFF. CDR3 DNA sequence: TGTGCCAGCAGCTTAGGGGGGACAGGGGGTAATGAGCAGTTCTTC.

This clone was counted once. The chain carries TRBV19 and TRBJ2-3; TRBD1 matches at 8 bases. V shed 3 bases, J shed 5 bases, and the junction held 7 bases outside the gene matches. CDR1 and CDR2 (germline): LNHDA, SQIVND (reference sequence). This CDR3 spans 15 amino acids. CDR3 nucleotide sequence: TGTGCCAGTAGTATCCGACAGGGGTTTGGAGATACGCAGTATTTT. As protein: CASSIRQGFGDTQYF.

This chain connects TRBV7-9 to TRBJ1-5; TRBD1 agrees at 8 bases. The CDR3 runs to 15 residues. Germline V gene sequence: CDR1 SEHNR, CDR2 FQNEAQ (reference sequence). The J segment lost 7 bases and the V segment lost 5 bases, leaving 10 bases of the junction unmatched. The CDR3 here is CASSLGQALGQPQHF. In DNA, the CDR3 is TGTGCCAGCAGCCTGGGACAGGCCTTGGGGCAGCCCCAGCATTTT. The entire variable domain, with the rest obtained from reference TRBV7-9 and TRBJ1-5, is as follows: DTGVSQNPRHKITKRGQNVTFRCDPISEHNRLYWYRQTLGQGPEFLTYFQNEAQLEKSRLLSDRFSAERPKGSFSTLEIQRTEQGDSAMYLCASSLGQALGQPQHFGDGTRLSIL.

This chain links TRBV11-2 with TRBJ1-3; D remains unclear. The CDR3 is made up of 13 amino acids. V dropped 2 bases and J dropped 7 bases, with 9 bases sitting between them. Germline lookup yields CDR1 SGHAT and CDR2 FQNNGV. CDR3 sequence: CASSLPVSNTIYF. The CDR3 DNA sequence: TGTGCCAGCAGCTTACCCGTCTCGAACACCATATATTTT.